This T cell receptor beta chain appears in the sequencing data of a study of post-analysis software for immune sequencing data. TCR beta cDNA libraries included unique molecular identifiers. MiXCR, applied by TCRdb to the PCR reads, yields one record per CDR3 protein. The table lists roughly 700,000 distinct CDR3 sequences, roughly 30% of them singletons. The CDR3 runs 15 residues. Trimming pared 2 bases from V and 2 bases from J, leaving 13 bases between. Germline-derived CDR1 and CDR2 are SGDLS and YYNGEE. This clonotype turned up a few times. The antigen is undetermined. Overall study findings and caveats: Several TRBV segments were more frequent in patients than controls; TRBV5-6, TRBV5-1 and TRBV20-1 belonged to this group.

This chain links TRBV9 with TRBJ2-5; D might be TRBD2 (6 bases). The sequence was obtained from a girl aged 5 to 17 with multiple sclerosis. Material: blood. The CDR3 DNA reads as TGTGCCAGCAGCGTCGAAGTGGGGGGACAAGAGACCCAGTACTTC. Protein product: CASSVEVGGQETQYF.